This TCR beta chain was obtained from a study of blood T cell repertoires in COVID-19. Data came from immunoSEQ multiplex PCR; TCRdb stores just in-frame clones and leaves some out. Among 250,000 or so clones listed, nearly 90% were seen once. The CDR3 has 14 amino acids. V lost 6 bases to trimming and J lost 4 bases; unmatched junction nucleotides: 8. The germline V gene encodes CDR1 MNHEY and CDR2 SVGAGI. The chain links TRBV6-5 to TRBJ1-2; 7 bases are a match to TRBD1. Sequences were obtained from peripheral blood. The TCR was taken from a woman in her sixties or seventies with COVID-19, enrolled during active disease. This CDR3 reads CASRRQGGIYGYTF. The CDR3 nucleotides read TGTGCCAGCAGACGACAGGGTGGTATCTATGGCTACACCTTC.